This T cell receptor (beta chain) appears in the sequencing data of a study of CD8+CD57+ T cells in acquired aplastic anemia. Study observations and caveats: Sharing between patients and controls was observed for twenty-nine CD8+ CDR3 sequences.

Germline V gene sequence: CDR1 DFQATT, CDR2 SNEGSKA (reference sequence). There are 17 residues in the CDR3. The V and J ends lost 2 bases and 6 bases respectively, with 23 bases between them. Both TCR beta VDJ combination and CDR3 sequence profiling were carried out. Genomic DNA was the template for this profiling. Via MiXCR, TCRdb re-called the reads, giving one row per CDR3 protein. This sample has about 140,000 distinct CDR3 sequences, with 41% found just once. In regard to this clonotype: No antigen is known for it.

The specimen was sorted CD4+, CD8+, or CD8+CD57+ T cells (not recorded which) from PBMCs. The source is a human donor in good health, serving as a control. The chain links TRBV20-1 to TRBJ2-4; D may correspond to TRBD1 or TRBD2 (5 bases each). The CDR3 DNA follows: TGCAGTGCTAGATCGGCAGGGTGGGACCTATCCAGAAACATTCAGTACTTC. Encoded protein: CSARSAGWDLSRNIQYF.